One and the same sample provided the 29 T cell receptor beta chains below, sequenced in a study of graft-versus-host responses after intestinal transplantation. Antigen specificity for these receptors is unknown. Here immunoSEQ multiplex PCR was the method, and the copy in TCRdb shows in-frame clones only, minus some. The sample has 90,000 to 120,000 clones, about 87% seen once; the top ten hold 0.6% to 0.8%. This specimen consisted of unstimulated CD4+ T cells sorted from spleen or lymph node cells, obtained before transplant. The receptors shown here come from a human donor who was the organ donor for an intestinal transplant.

The V gene is TRBV10-3, the J gene TRBJ2-2; no clear D gene. V shed 0 bases and J shed 1 base, with 9 bases lying between them. Germline CDR1 ENHRY, CDR2 SYGVKD. The CDR3 runs to 16 residues. The CDR3 spells CAISESTARNTGELFF. The CDR3 DNA sequence: TGTGCCATCAGTGAGTCGACGGCGAGGAACACCGGGGAGCTGTTTTTT.

V and J are TRBV5-1 and TRBJ2-2; weak D call: TRBD1 (5 bases). V gave up 0 bases and J gave up 1 base, with 13 bases separating them. Germline CDR1 and CDR2: SGHRS and YFSETQ. The CDR3 runs 17 residues. The CDR3 protein is CASSLALRAGNTGELFF. As DNA, the CDR3 is TGCGCCAGCAGCTTGGCCCTCAGGGCAGGGAACACCGGGGAGCTGTTTTTT. Variable domain in full (rest from reference TRBV5-1 and TRBJ2-2): KAGVTQTPRYLIKTRGQQVTLSCSPISGHRSVSWYQQTPGQGLQFLFEYFSETQRNKGNFPGRFSGRQFSNSRSEMNVSTLELGDSALYLCASSLALRAGNTGELFFGEGSRLTVL.

The chain couples TRBV11-2 to TRBJ2-2; 9 nucleotides match TRBD2. Germline CDR1 and CDR2: SGHAT and FQNNGV. V trimming: 1 base; J trimming: 6 bases; junction bases outside the gene matches: 6. The CDR3 loop spans 16 amino acids. CDR3 in DNA: TGTGCCAGCAGCTTAGGGATAGCGGGAGAGCCCGGGGAGCTGTTTTTT. Protein product: CASSLGIAGEPGELFF.

This clone was observed a single time. J is TRBJ2-1 and V is TRBV5-4; TRBD1 matches 8 bases. This CDR3 has 17 residues. Germline V lookup: CDR1 SGHNT, CDR2 YYREEE (reference sequence). V lost 5 bases, J lost 3 bases, and 13 bases stayed unmatched. CDR3 bases: TGTGCCAGCAGAAATGGACAGGGAGGTGTTTTCTACAATGAGCAGTTCTTC. It specifies CASRNGQGGVFYNEQFF. The entire variable domain, with the rest obtained from reference TRBV5-4 and TRBJ2-1, is as follows: ETGVTQSPTHLIKTRGQQVTLRCSSQSGHNTVSWYQQALGQGPQFIFQYYREEENGRGNFPPRFSGLQFPNYSSELNVNALELDDSALYLCASRNGQGGVFYNEQFFGPGTRLTVL.

This sequence joins TRBV5-1 and TRBJ1-2; D is possibly TRBD1 (5 bases). The V gene's germline CDR1 is SGHRS and CDR2 YFSETQ. The CDR3 spans 14 residues. V was cut by 2 bases and J by 2 bases, with 10 bases left in between. DNA of the CDR3: TGCGCCAGCAGCTTCAAAGGGGAGAACTATGGCTACACCTTC. Residues: CASSFKGENYGYTF.

V usage is TRBV5-4 and J usage is TRBJ2-7; D is unclear. Trimming removed 4 bases at V and 6 bases at J, with 14 bases between. From germline, CDR1 is SGHNT and CDR2 YYREEE (reference sequence). This CDR3 is 13 amino acids long. CDR3: CASSPGPGLEQYF. For the CDR3, the DNA is TGTGCCAGCAGCCCCGGGCCGGGCCTCGAGCAGTACTTC.

The chain joins TRBV4-2 to TRBJ1-4; D uncertain. Trimming left V 6 bases short and J 8 bases short, with 13 bases between. The germline gives CDR1 LGHNA, CDR2 YNFKEQ. The CDR3 consists of 13 residues. CDR3 amino acids: CASRPTIGEKLFF. The CDR3 bases are TGTGCCAGCAGACCGACAATCGGGGAAAAACTGTTTTTT.

The chain uses TRBV9 and TRBJ2-1; a possible D gene is TRBD1 (5 bases). V gave up 0 bases and J gave up 6 bases, with 22 bases separating them. Germline V gene sequence: CDR1 SGDLS, CDR2 YYNGEE. CDR3 length equals 18 residues. The CDR3 DNA reads TGTGCCAGCAGCGTAGGAGGTAGGGGCCGAATTCTACTCAATGAGCAGTTCTTC. It specifies CASSVGGRGRILLNEQFF.

This clone was observed once. The rearrangement joins TRBV6-5 to TRBJ2-7, with TRBD1 matching over 11 bases. This CDR3 is 13 amino acids long. The V gene end was trimmed by 6 bases and the J gene end by 4 bases; junction bases not matched to a gene: 2. Germline CDR1 reads MNHEY; CDR2 reads SVGAGI. CDR3 residues: CASRDRGPYEQYF. CDR3 nucleotides: TGTGCCAGCAGGGACAGGGGGCCTTACGAGCAGTACTTC.

The chain uses TRBV28 and TRBJ2-7; 11 nucleotides line up with TRBD1. The germline V gene has CDR1 MDHEN and CDR2 SYDVKM. CDR3 length: 18 amino acids. Trimming cost V 6 bases and J 0 bases; bases outside gene matches: 13. DNA of the CDR3: TGTGCCAGCAGCACCCCGGGACAGGGGGGCCTAAGCTCCTACGAGCAGTACTTC. Residues: CASSTPGQGGLSSYEQYF.

V is TRBV5-1 and J is TRBJ1-1, with unresolved D. The germline CDR1 and CDR2 sequences are SGHRS and YFSETQ. Trimming shortened V by 4 bases and J by 1 base, and 11 bases separated the two germline ends. This CDR3 spans 14 amino acids. The CDR3 spells CASSPGPGNTEAFF. For the CDR3, the DNA is TGCGCCAGCAGCCCCGGTCCGGGGAACACTGAAGCTTTCTTT.

This chain connects TRBV27 to TRBJ1-3; D is perhaps TRBD1 (6 bases). Germline CDR1 and CDR2: MNHEY and SMNVEV (reference sequence). This CDR3 spans 13 amino acids. V was pared by 7 bases and J by 4 bases, with 11 bases between. CDR3 in amino acids: CASTQGAGNTIYF. The CDR3 bases are TGTGCCAGCACACAGGGAGCGGGAAACACCATATATTTT.

The rearrangement joins TRBV6-6 to TRBJ1-1; no clear D. From germline, CDR1 is MNHNY and CDR2 SVGAGI (reference sequence). The CDR3 has 13 residues. V was cut by 0 bases and J by 7 bases, with 9 bases left in between. The CDR3 DNA is TGTGCCAGCAGTTACTCGGGAAGGGTTGAAGCTTTCTTT. This gives the protein CASSYSGRVEAFF.

The chain employs TRBV7-9 and TRBJ1-2; no reliable D call. CDR3 size: 12 residues. V was shortened by 1 base and J by 8 bases, with 8 bases between the two germline ends. Germline V lookup: CDR1 SEHNR, CDR2 FQNEAQ (reference sequence). CDR3: CASSLELGGYTF. In DNA form, the CDR3 reads TGTGCCAGCAGCTTAGAGCTTGGAGGCTACACCTTC.

The table lists this clone with a count of one. The chain has TRBV5-4 and TRBJ2-7, with D possibly TRBD1 on 6 matching bases. The CDR3 spans 15 residues. Germline CDR1 SGHNT, CDR2 YYREEE (reference sequence). V was cut by 0 bases and J by 5 bases, with 15 bases left in between. CDR3 residues: CASSLEAGWDNEQYF. The CDR3 region has the DNA TGTGCCAGCAGCTTGGAGGCAGGGTGGGACAACGAGCAGTACTTC. The variable domain in full, completed from reference TRBV5-4 and TRBJ2-7, reads ETGVTQSPTHLIKTRGQQVTLRCSSQSGHNTVSWYQQALGQGPQFIFQYYREEENGRGNFPPRFSGLQFPNYSSELNVNALELDDSALYLCASSLEAGWDNEQYFGPGTRLTVT.

The chain is built from TRBV11-2 and TRBJ2-7; TRBD2 aligns across 8 bases. Trimming at V came to 5 bases and at J to 2 bases, leaving 8 bases not matched to a gene. The CDR3 covers 15 residues. The germline CDR1 and CDR2 sequences are SGHAT and FQNNGV. This CDR3 is CASSPGAGGTYEQYF. The DNA for the CDR3 is TGTGCCAGCAGCCCCGGGGCGGGGGGAACCTACGAGCAGTACTTC.

The chain joins TRBV7-3 to TRBJ2-2, with D possibly matching TRBD1 (6 bases). The CDR3 is 14 amino acids. The germline V gene encodes CDR1 SGHTA and CDR2 FQGTGA. Trimming stripped 8 bases from V and 1 base from J, with 11 bases between. CDR3 amino acids: CASATGQNTGELFF. In DNA, the CDR3 is TGTGCCAGCGCAACGGGACAGAACACCGGGGAGCTGTTTTTT.

The chain links TRBV7-3 to TRBJ2-5; D remains ambiguous. V shed 0 bases and J shed 1 base, with 6 bases lying between them. CDR3 length equals 14 residues. CDR1 and CDR2 from the germline V gene are SGHTA and FQGTGA. The CDR3 loop is CASSLTGLQETQYF. CDR3 nucleotides: TGTGCCAGCAGCTTAACAGGGCTCCAAGAGACCCAGTACTTC.

Of note for this clone: Other DNA variants within this sample encode the same CDR3. The chain employs TRBV5-1 and TRBJ2-3, with D perhaps matching TRBD2 (6 bases). This CDR3 is 14 amino acids long. Germline CDR1 SGHRS, CDR2 YFSETQ. V was cut by 1 base and J by 2 bases, with 8 bases left in between. The CDR3 DNA sequence: TGCGCCAGCAGCTTGACGGGAGTCACAGATACGCAGTATTTT. This codes for CASSLTGVTDTQYF.

This clone was picked up one time. This chain joins TRBV5-1 and TRBJ2-5; D is unclear. V lost 5 bases and J lost 2, with 10 bases in between. The CDR3 is 13 residues long. Germline V gene lookup returns CDR1 SGHRS and CDR2 YFSETQ. CDR3 amino acids: CASRGQPQETQYF. The CDR3 DNA follows: TGCGCCAGCAGGGGCCAGCCTCAAGAGACCCAGTACTTC.

This chain joins TRBV7-8 and TRBJ2-2; TRBD2 aligns across 10 bases. Germline assignment: CDR1 SGHVS and CDR2 FQNEAQ. This CDR3 has 16 amino acids. J was trimmed by 6 bases and V by 4 bases; bases with no gene match: 8. CDR3: CASSSRTSGVAGELFF. CDR3 sequence (DNA): TGTGCCAGCAGCTCCAGGACTAGCGGAGTGGCCGGGGAGCTGTTTTTT.

The rearrangement uses TRBV6-1 and TRBJ2-5; 12 bases match TRBD2. The J call may be mistaken, given a closer DNA end match to TRBJ2-7. This CDR3 region has 15 residues. Germline loops: CDR1 MNHNS, CDR2 SASEGT. CDR3 sequence (DNA): TGTGCCAGCAGTGGGTGGACTAGCGGGAACTACGAGCAGTACTTC. Protein sequence: CASSGWTSGNYEQYF.

This sequence joins TRBV7-3 and TRBJ2-1, with TRBD2 matching 12 bases. CDR1 and CDR2 (germline): SGHTA, FQGTGA. The CDR3 totals 16 residues. Trimming cost V 2 bases and J 2 bases; bases outside gene matches: 1. CDR3 protein: CASSLLAGGPYNEQFF. CDR3 in DNA: TGTGCCAGCAGCTTACTAGCGGGGGGGCCCTACAATGAGCAGTTCTTC.

In DNA form, the CDR3 reads TGTGCCAGCAGCCCGGGGCAGCCCGGCACGGAGACCCAGTACTTC. It yields the protein CASSPGQPGTETQYF. The chain combines TRBV7-6 with TRBJ2-5; either TRBD1 or TRBD2 may supply D (5 bases each). The CDR3 consists of 15 residues. Trimming removed 5 bases at V and 5 bases at J, with 18 bases between. CDR1 is SGHVS and CDR2 is FNYEAQ in the germline V gene.

This chain links TRBV5-1 with TRBJ2-1, with 12 bases matching TRBD2. J was trimmed by 5 bases and V by 4 bases; bases with no gene match: 10. The V gene's germline CDR1 is SGHRS and CDR2 YFSETQ. This CDR3 is 17 amino acids long. The CDR3 DNA reads TGCGCCAGCAGCCCCCCCGGACTAGCGGGAATAAACAATGAGCAGTTCTTC. Amino acid sequence: CASSPPGLAGINNEQFF.

The rearrangement links TRBV9 to TRBJ2-1; D tentatively reads TRBD1 or TRBD2 (5 bases each). The CDR3 is 16 residues long. Germline V CDR1 and CDR2: SGDLS, YYNGEE. Trimming cost V 0 bases and J 7 bases, with 17 bases left between them. The CDR3 here is CASSVVGPKGWNEQFF. In nucleotides, the CDR3 is TGTGCCAGCAGCGTAGTGGGACCGAAGGGGTGGAATGAGCAGTTCTTC.

This clone was seen only once. V and J are TRBV5-6 and TRBJ1-4; unclear D gene. The V gene's germline CDR1 is SGHDT and CDR2 YYEEEE. V gave up 4 bases and J gave up 0 bases, with 16 bases separating them. The CDR3 totals 17 residues. CDR3 coding DNA: TGTGCCAGCAGCCTGCTTGGCACCCAAGCAACTAATGAAAAACTGTTTTTT. Protein: CASSLLGTQATNEKLFF.

This rearrangement joins TRBV13 to TRBJ1-1; 9 nucleotides align to TRBD1. J was trimmed by 3 bases and V by 1 base; bases with no gene match: 0. This CDR3 is built from 14 residues. The germline gives CDR1 PRHDT, CDR2 FYEKMQ (reference sequence). The CDR3 DNA follows: TGTGCCAGCAGCTTAGACAGGGGGCACACTGAAGCTTTCTTT. Protein product: CASSLDRGHTEAFF.

This chain joins TRBV29-1 and TRBJ1-4; 8 bases map to TRBD1. The ends lost 4 bases at V and 8 bases at J; junction bases unmatched: 15. The CDR3 totals 16 residues. The germline V gene has CDR1 SQVTM and CDR2 ANQGSEA. The CDR3 sequence is CSVAKGRGLTGEKLFF. CDR3 in DNA: TGCAGCGTTGCCAAGGGCAGGGGGCTCACCGGCGAAAAACTGTTTTTT.